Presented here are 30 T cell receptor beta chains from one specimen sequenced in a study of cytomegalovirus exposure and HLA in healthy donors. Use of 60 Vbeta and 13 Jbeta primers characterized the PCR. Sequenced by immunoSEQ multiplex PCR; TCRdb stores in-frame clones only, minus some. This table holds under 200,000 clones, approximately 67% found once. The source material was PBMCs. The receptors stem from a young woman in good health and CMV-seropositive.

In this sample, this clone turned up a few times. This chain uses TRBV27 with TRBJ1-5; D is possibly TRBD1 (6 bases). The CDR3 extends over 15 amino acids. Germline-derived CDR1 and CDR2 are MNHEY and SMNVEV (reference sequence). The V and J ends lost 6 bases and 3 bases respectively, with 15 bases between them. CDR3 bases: TGTGCCAGCAGGTTCTCAGGGGCAATCAATCAGCCCCAGCATTTT. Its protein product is CASRFSGAINQPQHF.

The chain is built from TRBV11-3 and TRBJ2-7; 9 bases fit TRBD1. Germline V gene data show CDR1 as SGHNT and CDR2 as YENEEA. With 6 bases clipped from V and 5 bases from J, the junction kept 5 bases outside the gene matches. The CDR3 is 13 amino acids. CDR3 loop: CASSKTGGDEQYF. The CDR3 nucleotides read TGTGCCAGCAGTAAAACAGGGGGCGACGAGCAGTACTTC.

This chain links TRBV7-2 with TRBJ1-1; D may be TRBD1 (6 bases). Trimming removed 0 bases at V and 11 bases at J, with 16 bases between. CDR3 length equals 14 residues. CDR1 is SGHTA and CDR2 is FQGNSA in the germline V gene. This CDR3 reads CASSLAGDTNSAFF. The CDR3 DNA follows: TGTGCCAGCAGCTTAGCGGGGGACACTAACTCCGCTTTCTTT.

The CDR3 loop reads CASTRRRAQETQYF. DNA of the CDR3: TGTGCCTCCACAAGAAGGCGGGCCCAAGAGACCCAGTACTTC. The chain links TRBV5-8 to TRBJ2-5, with D maybe TRBD2 (5 bases). V was trimmed by 10 bases and J by 1 base, leaving 17 bases between them. The CDR3 contains 14 residues. Germline CDR1 reads SGHTS; CDR2 reads YDEGEE.

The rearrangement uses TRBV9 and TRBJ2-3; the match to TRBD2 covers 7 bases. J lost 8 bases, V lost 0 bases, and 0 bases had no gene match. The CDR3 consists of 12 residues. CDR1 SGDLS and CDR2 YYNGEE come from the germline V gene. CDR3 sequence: CASSVERGTQYF. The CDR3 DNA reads TGTGCCAGCAGCGTAGAGCGGGGTACGCAGTATTTT.

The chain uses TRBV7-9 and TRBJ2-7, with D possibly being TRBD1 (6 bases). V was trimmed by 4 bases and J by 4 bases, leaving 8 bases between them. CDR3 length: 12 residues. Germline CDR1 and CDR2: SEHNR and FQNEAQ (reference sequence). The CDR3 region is CASSYGQYEQYF. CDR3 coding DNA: TGTGCCAGCAGCTACGGACAGTACGAGCAGTACTTC.

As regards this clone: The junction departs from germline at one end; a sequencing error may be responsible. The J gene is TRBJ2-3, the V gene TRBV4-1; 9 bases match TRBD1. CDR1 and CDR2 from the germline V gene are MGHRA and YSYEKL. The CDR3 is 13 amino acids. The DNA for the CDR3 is TGCGCCAGCAGCCAAGTCGCGGACAGGGGAAGGAATTTT. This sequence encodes CASSQVADRGRNF.

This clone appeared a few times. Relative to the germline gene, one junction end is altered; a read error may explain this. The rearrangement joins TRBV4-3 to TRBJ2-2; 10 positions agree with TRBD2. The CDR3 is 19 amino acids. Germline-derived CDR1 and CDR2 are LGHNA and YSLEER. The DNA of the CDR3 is TGCGCCAGCAGCCAAGATAGGGCTAGCGGGGGATTACTTACCGGGGGGCTGTTTTTT. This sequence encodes CASSQDRASGGLLTGGLFF.

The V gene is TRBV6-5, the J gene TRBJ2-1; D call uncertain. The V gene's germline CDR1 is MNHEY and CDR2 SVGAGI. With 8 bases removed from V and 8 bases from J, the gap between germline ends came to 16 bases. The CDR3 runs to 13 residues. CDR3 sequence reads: CASALELSDEQFF. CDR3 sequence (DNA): TGTGCCAGCGCCTTAGAACTTTCCGATGAGCAGTTCTTC.

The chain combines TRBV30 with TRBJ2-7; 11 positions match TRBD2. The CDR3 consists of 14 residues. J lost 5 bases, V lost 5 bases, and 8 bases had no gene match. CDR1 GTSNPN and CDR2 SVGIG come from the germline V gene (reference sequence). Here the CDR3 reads CAWAGTSGGHEQYF. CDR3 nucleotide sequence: TGTGCCTGGGCCGGGACTAGCGGCGGGCACGAGCAGTACTTC.

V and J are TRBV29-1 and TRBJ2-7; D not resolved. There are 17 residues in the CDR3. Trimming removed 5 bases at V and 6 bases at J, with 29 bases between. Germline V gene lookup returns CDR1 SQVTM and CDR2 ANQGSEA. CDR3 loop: CSVQRSNQVLKLAEQYF. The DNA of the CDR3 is TGCAGCGTTCAGCGATCAAACCAAGTTCTAAAATTGGCCGAGCAGTACTTC.

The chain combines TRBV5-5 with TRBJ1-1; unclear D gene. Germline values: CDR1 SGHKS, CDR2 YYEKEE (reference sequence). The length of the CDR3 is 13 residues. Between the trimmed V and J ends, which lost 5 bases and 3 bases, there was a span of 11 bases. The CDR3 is CASSFRGYTEAFF. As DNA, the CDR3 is TGTGCCAGCAGTTTCCGAGGGTACACTGAAGCTTTCTTT. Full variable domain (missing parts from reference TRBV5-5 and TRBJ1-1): DAGVTQSPTHLIKTRGQQVTLRCSPISGHKSVSWYQQVLGQGPQFIFQYYEKEERGRGNFPDRFSARQFPNYSSELNVNALLLGDSALYLCASSFRGYTEAFFGQGTRLTVV.

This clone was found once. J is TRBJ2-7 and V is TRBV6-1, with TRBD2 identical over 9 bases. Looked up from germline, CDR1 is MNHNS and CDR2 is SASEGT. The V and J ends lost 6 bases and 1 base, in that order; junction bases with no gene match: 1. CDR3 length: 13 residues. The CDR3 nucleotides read TGTGCCAGCAGGACTAGCGGATCCTACGAGCAGTACTTC. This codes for CASRTSGSYEQYF.

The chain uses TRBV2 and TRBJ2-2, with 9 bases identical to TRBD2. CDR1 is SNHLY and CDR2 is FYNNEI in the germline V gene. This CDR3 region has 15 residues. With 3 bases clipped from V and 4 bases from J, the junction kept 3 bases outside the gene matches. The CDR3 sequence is CASSDRGRVTGELFF. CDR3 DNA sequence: TGTGCCAGCAGTGATCGCGGGAGGGTCACCGGGGAGCTGTTTTTT.

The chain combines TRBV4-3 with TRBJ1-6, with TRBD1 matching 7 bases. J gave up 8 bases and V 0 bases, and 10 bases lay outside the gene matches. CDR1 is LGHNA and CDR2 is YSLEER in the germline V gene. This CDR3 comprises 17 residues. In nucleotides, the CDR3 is TGCGCCAGCAGCCAAGAAGTCCCCGGGACAGATTATTCACCCCTCCACTTT. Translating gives CASSQEVPGTDYSPLHF.

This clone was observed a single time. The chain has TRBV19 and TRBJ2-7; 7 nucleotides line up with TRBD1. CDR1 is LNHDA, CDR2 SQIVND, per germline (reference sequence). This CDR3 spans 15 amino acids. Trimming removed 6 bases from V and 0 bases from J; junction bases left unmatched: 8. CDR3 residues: CASSDSGTVSYEQYF. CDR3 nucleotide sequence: TGTGCCAGTAGCGATTCCGGGACAGTCTCCTACGAGCAGTACTTC.

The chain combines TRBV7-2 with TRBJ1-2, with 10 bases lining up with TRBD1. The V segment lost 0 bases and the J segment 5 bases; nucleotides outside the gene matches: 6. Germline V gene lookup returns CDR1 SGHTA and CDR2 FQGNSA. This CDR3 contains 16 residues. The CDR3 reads CASSLAPRTGGYGYTF. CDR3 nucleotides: TGTGCCAGCAGCTTAGCGCCCCGGACAGGGGGTTATGGCTACACCTTC.

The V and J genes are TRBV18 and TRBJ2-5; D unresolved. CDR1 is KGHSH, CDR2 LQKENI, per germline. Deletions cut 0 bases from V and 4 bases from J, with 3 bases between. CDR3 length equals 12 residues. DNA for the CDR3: TGTGCCAGCTCACCACCCCGAGAGACCCAGTACTTC. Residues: CASSPPRETQYF.

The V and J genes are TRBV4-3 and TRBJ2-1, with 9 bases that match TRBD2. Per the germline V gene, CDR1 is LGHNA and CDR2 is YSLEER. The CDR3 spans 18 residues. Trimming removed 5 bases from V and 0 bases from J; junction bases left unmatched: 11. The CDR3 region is CASSDSLSGGLSYNEQFF. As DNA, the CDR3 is TGCGCCAGCAGCGACTCACTTAGCGGGGGCCTCTCCTACAATGAGCAGTTCTTC.

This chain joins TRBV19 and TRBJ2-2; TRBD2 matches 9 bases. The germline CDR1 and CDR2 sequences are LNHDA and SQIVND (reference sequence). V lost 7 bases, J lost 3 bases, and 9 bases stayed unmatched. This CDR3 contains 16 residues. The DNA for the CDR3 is TGTGCCAGTATAGGGAGGCGGGGGGGCGACACCGGGGAGCTGTTTTTT. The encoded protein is CASIGRRGGDTGELFF. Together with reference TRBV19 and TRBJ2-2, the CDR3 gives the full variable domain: DGGITQSPKYLFRKEGQNVTLSCEQNLNHDAMYWYRQDPGQGLRLIYYSQIVNDFQKGDIAEGYSVSREKKESFPLTVTSAQKNPTAFYLCASIGRRGGDTGELFFGEGSRLTVL.

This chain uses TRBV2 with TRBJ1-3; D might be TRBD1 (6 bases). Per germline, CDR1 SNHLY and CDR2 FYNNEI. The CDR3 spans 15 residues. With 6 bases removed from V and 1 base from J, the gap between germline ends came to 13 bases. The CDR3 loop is CASSSTGISGNTIYF. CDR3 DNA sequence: TGTGCCAGCAGCTCCACAGGGATTTCTGGAAACACCATATATTTT.

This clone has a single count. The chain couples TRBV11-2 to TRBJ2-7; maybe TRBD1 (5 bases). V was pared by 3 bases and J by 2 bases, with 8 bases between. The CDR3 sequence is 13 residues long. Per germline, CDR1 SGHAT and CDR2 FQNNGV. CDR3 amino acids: CASSFPGTYEQYF. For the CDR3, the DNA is TGTGCCAGCAGCTTCCCAGGGACCTACGAGCAGTACTTC.

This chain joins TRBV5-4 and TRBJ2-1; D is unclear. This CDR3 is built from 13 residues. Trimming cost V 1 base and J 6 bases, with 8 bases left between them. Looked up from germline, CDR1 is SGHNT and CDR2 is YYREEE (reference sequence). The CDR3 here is CASSLPSPNEQFF. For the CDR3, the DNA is TGTGCCAGCAGCTTGCCCTCTCCCAATGAGCAGTTCTTC.

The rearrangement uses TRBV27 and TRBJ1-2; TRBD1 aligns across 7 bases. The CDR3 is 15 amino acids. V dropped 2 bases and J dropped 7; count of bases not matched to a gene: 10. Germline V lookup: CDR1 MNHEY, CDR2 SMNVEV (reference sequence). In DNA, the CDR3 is TGTGCCAGCAGTTTAGTTGGCAGGGGGAAGGGTGGCTACACCTTC. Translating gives CASSLVGRGKGGYTF.

The CDR3 loop is CASSRGGAYEQYF. The DNA for the CDR3 is TGTGCCAGCAGCCGCGGGGGGGCCTACGAGCAGTACTTC. This chain joins TRBV28 and TRBJ2-7; TRBD2 matches 9 bases. The germline CDR1 and CDR2 sequences are MDHEN and SYDVKM. J lost 2 bases, V lost 6 bases, and 2 bases had no gene match. The CDR3 has 13 amino acids.

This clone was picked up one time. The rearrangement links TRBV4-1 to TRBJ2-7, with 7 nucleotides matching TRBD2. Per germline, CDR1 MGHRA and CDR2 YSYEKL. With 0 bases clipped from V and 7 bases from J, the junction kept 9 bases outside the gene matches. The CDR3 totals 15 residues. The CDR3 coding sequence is TGCGCCAGCAGCCAAGAGGCGGGAGTCCGCGGGGAGCAGTACTTC. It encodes CASSQEAGVRGEQYF.

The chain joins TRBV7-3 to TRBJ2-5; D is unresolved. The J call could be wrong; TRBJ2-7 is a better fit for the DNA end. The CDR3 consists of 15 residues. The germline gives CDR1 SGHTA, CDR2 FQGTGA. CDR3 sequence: CASSFLPERSYEQYF. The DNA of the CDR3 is TGTGCCAGCAGCTTTCTCCCGGAGAGAAGCTACGAGCAGTACTTC.

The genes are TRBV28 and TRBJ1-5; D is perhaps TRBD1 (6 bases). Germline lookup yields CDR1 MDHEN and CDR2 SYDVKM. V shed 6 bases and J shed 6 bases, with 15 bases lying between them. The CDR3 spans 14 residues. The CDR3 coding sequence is TGTGCCAGCAGAGAAGGGACATTAATTCAGCCCCAGCATTTT. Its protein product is CASREGTLIQPQHF.

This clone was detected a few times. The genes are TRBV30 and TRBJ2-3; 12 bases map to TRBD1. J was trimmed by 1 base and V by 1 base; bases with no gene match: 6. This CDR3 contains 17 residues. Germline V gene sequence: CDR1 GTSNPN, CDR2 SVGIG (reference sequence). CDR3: CAWSAFRDRGRTDTQYF. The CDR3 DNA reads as TGTGCCTGGAGTGCCTTTCGGGACAGGGGGCGCACAGATACGCAGTATTTT.

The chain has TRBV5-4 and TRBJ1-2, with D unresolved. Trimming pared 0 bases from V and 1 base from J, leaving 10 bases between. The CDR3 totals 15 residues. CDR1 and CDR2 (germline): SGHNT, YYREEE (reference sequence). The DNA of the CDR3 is TGTGCCAGCAGCTTGGCCGGAGATGTTAACTATGGCTACACCTTC. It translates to CASSLAGDVNYGYTF.